This T cell receptor (beta chain) was identified in a study of blood T cell repertoires in COVID-19. In the study overall: Sites in the United States, Italy and Spain provided acute and convalescent COVID-19 samples. PBMCs, B-cell-depleted T cells, or T cells were the source of the cDNA or gDNA that made up the material.

Sequenced by immunoSEQ multiplex PCR; TCRdb stores in-frame clones only, minus some. The sample carries some 220,000 clones, 85% to 90% recorded once. The CDR3 spans 15 residues. CDR1 is LNHNV, CDR2 YYDKDF, per germline (reference sequence). V was pared by 8 bases and J by 1 base, with 10 bases of the junction left unmatched. The rearrangement joins TRBV15 to TRBJ2-5; 7 positions match TRBD2. The sequence derives from a woman between 18 and 30 years old in a cohort exposed to, infected with or recovered from COVID-19 (not recorded which). The sequenced sample was PBMCs or T cells enriched from blood (not recorded which). In DNA form, the CDR3 reads TGTGCCACCGGAACCCTAGCGGAGCCCCAAGAGACCCAGTACTTC. Translating gives CATGTLAEPQETQYF.